These 15 T cell receptor beta chains came from one sample sequenced in a study of cytomegalovirus exposure and HLA in healthy donors. Primers included in the PCR were 60 Vbeta and 13 Jbeta primers. The assay was immunoSEQ multiplex PCR, and TCRdb's table has in-frame clones only and misses some. Of fewer than 250,000 clones listed, about 80% are singletons. The sample taken for sequencing was PBMCs. The receptor set was obtained from a woman aged 45-59 years in good health and CMV-seropositive.

This rearrangement joins TRBV27 to TRBJ1-2, with TRBD1 matching over 8 bases. This CDR3 comprises 14 residues. Germline assignment: CDR1 MNHEY and CDR2 SMNVEV (reference sequence). Unmatched junction bases numbered 6, after V lost 6 bases and J lost 3 bases. The CDR3 nucleotides are TGTGCCAGCAGCCGGGACAGGCTTTACTATGGCTACACCTTC. This translates into CASSRDRLYYGYTF.

This chain joins TRBV30 and TRBJ1-6, with 11 bases fitting TRBD1. With 0 bases clipped from V and 2 bases from J, the junction kept 9 bases outside the gene matches. Germline V gene sequence: CDR1 GTSNPN, CDR2 SVGIG (reference sequence). The CDR3 consists of 19 residues. In DNA form, the CDR3 reads TGTGCCTGGAGTGTATTGAGGACAGGGGGCAGCCCCTATAATTCACCCCTCCACTTT. This encodes CAWSVLRTGGSPYNSPLHF.

The chain uses TRBV9 and TRBJ1-1, with a weak D call TRBD1 (6 bases). Germline CDR1 SGDLS, CDR2 YYNGEE. This CDR3 region has 16 residues. The germline V and J ends were trimmed by 3 bases and 1 base, with 16 bases remaining between them. DNA of the CDR3: TGTGCCAGCAGCGCACAAGGGGGAGGGGCGAACACTGAAGCTTTCTTT. Translation gives CASSAQGGGANTEAFF.

This chain connects TRBV30 to TRBJ2-5, with TRBD2 matching 8 bases. The last part of the DNA fits TRBJ2-7 better; the J call may be wrong. In germline, CDR1 is GTSNPN, CDR2 SVGIG (reference sequence). The CDR3 is made up of 11 amino acids. The chain's CDR3 is CAWGTSYEQYF. CDR3 DNA sequence: TGTGCCTGGGGGACTAGCTACGAGCAGTACTTC.

The chain links TRBV7-9 to TRBJ1-3, with D maybe TRBD1 (6 bases). From germline, CDR1 is SEHNR and CDR2 FQNEAQ (reference sequence). CDR3 length: 14 amino acids. V was shortened by 5 bases and J by 0 bases, with 8 bases between the two germline ends. In DNA, the CDR3 is TGTGCCAGCAGCCGACAGGTCTCTGGAAACACCATATATTTT. Translating gives CASSRQVSGNTIYF. The variable domain in full, with the rest retrieved from reference TRBV7-9 and TRBJ1-3, is DTGVSQNPRHKITKRGQNVTFRCDPISEHNRLYWYRQTLGQGPEFLTYFQNEAQLEKSRLLSDRFSAERPKGSFSTLEIQRTEQGDSAMYLCASSRQVSGNTIYFGEGSWLTVV.

The rearrangement links TRBV7-9 to TRBJ2-5; D is perhaps TRBD2 (7 bases). The V end was cut by 5 bases, the J end by 5 bases, with 15 bases between. Germline V gene lookup returns CDR1 SEHNR and CDR2 FQNEAQ (reference sequence). This CDR3 spans 14 amino acids. CDR3 in DNA: TGTGCCAGCAGCCGAGGCGGGGGCGGGGAGACCCAGTACTTC. It translates to CASSRGGGGETQYF.

The V gene is TRBV4-2, the J gene TRBJ1-4; D gene ambiguous. The V end was cut by 1 base, the J end by 6 bases, with 12 bases between. The CDR3 has 15 residues. From germline, CDR1 is LGHNA and CDR2 YNFKEQ. CDR3: CASSQVARSDEKLFF. The CDR3 DNA reads TGTGCCAGCAGCCAAGTTGCCAGGTCAGATGAAAAACTGTTTTTT.

J is TRBJ1-2 and V is TRBV19; perhaps TRBD1 as D (5 bases). The V gene lost 6 bases and the J gene lost 8 bases, with 22 bases spanning the gap. The CDR3 is 15 residues long. The germline CDR1 and CDR2 sequences are LNHDA and SQIVND (reference sequence). The CDR3 reads CASSLDRDSGEGYTF. The CDR3 DNA reads as TGTGCCAGTAGCCTTGACCGGGACTCCGGTGAGGGCTACACCTTC.

This clone was detected only once. The gene calls are TRBV6-4 and TRBJ1-2, with 10 bases aligning to TRBD1. CDR3 length: 18 amino acids. Per the germline V gene, CDR1 is MRHNA and CDR2 is SNTAGT. V shed 3 bases, J shed 4 bases, and the junction held 14 bases outside the gene matches. The DNA of the CDR3 is TGTGCCAGCAGTGAAACCGGGACAGGGGTGCAGTGGCCCTATGGCTACACCTTC. Its protein is CASSETGTGVQWPYGYTF.

The chain combines TRBV7-3 with TRBJ2-5; D may be TRBD2 (7 bases). The tail of the sequence fits TRBJ2-7 better, so the J call may be wrong. Germline-derived CDR1 and CDR2 are SGHTA and FQGTGA. This CDR3 is built from 16 residues. The CDR3 loop reads CASSLEGGDGHYEQYF. The CDR3 DNA sequence: TGTGCCAGCAGCTTAGAGGGGGGGGACGGTCACTACGAGCAGTACTTC.

The chain joins TRBV25-1 to TRBJ2-5; 9 bases match TRBD2. Germline V CDR1 and CDR2: MGHDK, SYGVNS. With 3 bases clipped from V and 2 bases from J, the junction kept 7 bases outside the gene matches. This CDR3 has 16 residues. The DNA of the CDR3 is TGTGCCAGCAGTGACTTTAAAACTAGCGGGCAAGAGACCCAGTACTTC. It yields the protein CASSDFKTSGQETQYF.

The chain joins TRBV2 to TRBJ1-2, with 7 bases aligning to TRBD1. CDR1 is SNHLY and CDR2 is FYNNEI in the germline V gene. The V and J ends lost 3 bases and 4 bases, in that order; junction bases with no gene match: 2. The CDR3 length is 13 residues. As DNA, the CDR3 is TGTGCCAGCAGTGATAACAGGGGCTATGGCTACACCTTC. Protein sequence: CASSDNRGYGYTF.

The CDR3 region is CASSRATNEKLFF. The DNA of the CDR3 is TGCGCCAGCAGCCGCGCAACTAATGAAAAACTGTTTTTT. The V gene is TRBV4-3, the J gene TRBJ1-4; D uncertain. This CDR3 comprises 13 residues. Trimming pared 4 bases from V and 0 bases from J, leaving 3 bases between. Germline lookup yields CDR1 LGHNA and CDR2 YSLEER.

CDR3 DNA sequence: TGTGCCAGCTCACCATCGCGGGGCTCCCAGCATTTT. Encoded protein: CASSPSRGSQHF. The genes are TRBV18 and TRBJ1-5; D perhaps matches TRBD1 (5 bases). V lost 2 bases and J lost 11, with 10 bases in between. Looked up from germline, CDR1 is KGHSH and CDR2 is LQKENI. The CDR3 runs to 12 residues. The entire variable domain, with the rest obtained from reference TRBV18 and TRBJ1-5, is as follows: NAGVMQNPRHLVRRRGQEARLRCSPMKGHSHVYWYRQLPEEGLKFMVYLQKENIIDESGMPKERFSAEFPKEGPSILRIQQVVRGDSAAYFCASSPSRGSQHFGDGTRLSIL.

This rearrangement joins TRBV28 to TRBJ1-6; TRBD1 aligns across 7 bases. J was trimmed by 10 bases and V by 5 bases; bases with no gene match: 11. CDR3 length: 15 residues. Germline CDR1 is MDHEN and CDR2 is SYDVKM. This chain's CDR3 is CASSTGVFGPSPLHF. The CDR3 DNA reads as TGTGCCAGCAGTACAGGGGTTTTTGGGCCCTCACCCCTCCACTTT.